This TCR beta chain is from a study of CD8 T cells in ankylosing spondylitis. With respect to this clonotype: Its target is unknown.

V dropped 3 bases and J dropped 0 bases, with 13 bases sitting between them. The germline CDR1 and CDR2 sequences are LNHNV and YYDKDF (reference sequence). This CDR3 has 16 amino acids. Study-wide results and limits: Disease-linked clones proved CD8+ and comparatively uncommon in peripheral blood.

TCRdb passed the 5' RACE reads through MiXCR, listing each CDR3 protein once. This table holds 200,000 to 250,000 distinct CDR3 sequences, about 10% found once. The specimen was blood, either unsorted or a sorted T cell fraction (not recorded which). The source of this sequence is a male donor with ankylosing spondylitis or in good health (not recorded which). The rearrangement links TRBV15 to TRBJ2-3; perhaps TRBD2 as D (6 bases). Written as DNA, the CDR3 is TGTGCCACCAGCAGCGGAGGGAGTGCTAGCACAGATACGCAGTATTTT. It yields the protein CATSSGGSASTDTQYF.